This TCR beta chain was sequenced in a study of shared clonotypes between healthy human individuals. Study at large: Aged between 18 and 49, the donors were two women and three men. Whole-study findings and limits: Though the depth was large, rarefaction showed that sorted-subset sequencing was incomplete.

Comment on this clone: What it binds is unknown.

CDR1 MDHEN and CDR2 SYDVKM come from the germline V gene. J gave up 4 bases and V 6 bases, and 8 bases lay outside the gene matches. The CDR3 consists of 15 residues. In the naive CD8 group, cells lacked CD45RO and were positively selected for CCR7, so terminally differentiated effector memory CD45RA+ cells were left out. The genomic DNA of each subset was split evenly across several immunoSEQ plates. Data came from immunoSEQ multiplex PCR; TCRdb stores just in-frame clones and leaves some out. This table has around 2.1 million clones, under 95% appearing once. Input material: naive CD8+ T cells from PBMCs. This TCR was recovered from a man in his late teens or twenties in good health. Some clones in this sample may be carry-over from other donors' samples. The chain has TRBV28 and TRBJ2-1, with TRBD2 matching over 8 bases. The CDR3 spells CASSRRGARYNEQFF. DNA of the CDR3: TGTGCCAGCAGCCGGCGGGGGGCCAGGTACAATGAGCAGTTCTTC.